The 22 T cell receptor beta chains below were found in one sample sequenced in a study of tumor-infiltrating lymphocytes in primary liver carcinoma. Germline DNA was also extracted, and blood RNA was taken from unsorted whole blood. Synthesis of TCR beta cDNA was carried out from 450 to 650 ng total RNA with a constant-region primer. Generation of the TCR beta libraries relied on three nested multiplex PCR rounds using slightly modified ARM-PCR. The first two PCR rounds used TRBV1-TRBV30 primers with a Cbeta primer, nine to ten cycles each. One entry per CDR3 protein, called by TCRdb with MiXCR from the multiplex PCR reads. Here the sample spans approximately 330,000 distinct CDR3 sequences, less than 75% being singletons. The sample taken for sequencing was peripheral blood. Receptors originate from a middle-aged man with primary liver carcinoma and hepatitis B virus infection.

This clonotype was detected many times. The V gene is TRBV6-1, the J gene TRBJ1-5; TRBD1 aligns across 7 bases. With V trimmed by 7 bases and J by 3 bases, 6 bases remained unmatched. This CDR3 has 14 residues. CDR1 MNHNS and CDR2 SASEGT come from the germline V gene. DNA for the CDR3: TGTGCCAGCACAAGGGACAGCCCCAATCAGCCCCAGCATTTT. Residues: CASTRDSPNQPQHF.

The genes are TRBV11-2 and TRBJ1-1; maybe TRBD1 (5 bases). Germline V CDR1 and CDR2: SGHAT, FQNNGV. This CDR3 has 15 residues. The V end lost 6 bases, the J end lost 0 bases, and 14 bases lay between the germline ends. The CDR3 DNA is TGTGCCAGCAGTTCCCCCGACAGCATGAACACTGAAGCTTTCTTT. Translated, it gives CASSSPDSMNTEAFF.

Comment on this clonotype: Relative to the germline gene, one junction end is altered; a read error may explain this. J is TRBJ2-6 and V is TRBV6-5, with no clear D. Germline CDR1 MNHEY, CDR2 SVGAGI. The CDR3 has 16 residues. CDR3 in DNA: TGTGCCAGCAGATACTCCCCCGACTCTGGGGCCAACGTCCTGACTTTC. Residues: CASRYSPDSGANVLTF.

This clonotype was recorded once. One base away lies a much larger clone, so this may be a sequencing read error. The chain couples TRBV4-3 to TRBJ1-2, with 9 nucleotides matching TRBD1. Per the germline V gene, CDR1 is LGHNA and CDR2 is YSLEER. CDR3 size: 13 residues. Here the CDR3 DNA reads TGCACCAGCAGCCCGGGACAGGGAGGTGGCTACACCTTC. Its protein product is CTSSPGQGGGYTF.

In its sample, this clonotype is medium-sized. This chain uses TRBV11-2 with TRBJ2-2; no reliable D call. CDR3 length: 15 amino acids. Germline V CDR1 and CDR2: SGHAT, FQNNGV. V was trimmed by 4 bases and J by 2 bases, leaving 11 bases between them. The CDR3 protein is CASSSLSHNTGELFF. The CDR3 bases are TGTGCCAGCAGCTCTCTATCCCATAACACCGGGGAGCTGTTTTTT.

As to this clonotype: Mismatch with germline at one junction end may stem from a read error. The chain is built from TRBV11-2 and TRBJ2-3; weak D call: TRBD1 (6 bases). Germline CDR1 reads SGHAT; CDR2 reads FQNNGV. The CDR3 has 15 residues. CDR3 sequence: CANSAGQTFTDTQYF. DNA of the CDR3: TGTGCCAACAGCGCCGGACAGACTTTCACAGATACACAGTATTTT.

This clonotype was observed a handful of times. This chain uses TRBV6-5 with TRBJ1-2; maybe TRBD1 (5 bases). This CDR3 is built from 14 residues. Germline V gives CDR1 MNHEY, CDR2 SVGAGI. V gave up 6 bases and J gave up 4 bases, with 15 bases separating them. The CDR3 DNA reads TGTGCCAGCAGCTACGGGGGGATGGTCTATGGCTACACCTTC. It is translated as CASSYGGMVYGYTF.

The V call is TRBV28, the J call TRBJ2-7; D call uncertain. Trimming pared 7 bases from V and 9 bases from J, leaving 16 bases between. CDR3 length: 12 residues. Germline-derived CDR1 and CDR2 are MDHEN and SYDVKM. The CDR3: CASTIIGHGQYF. CDR3 coding DNA: TGTGCCAGCACCATTATCGGTCACGGGCAGTACTTC.

This clonotype was counted at least ten times. The chain is built from TRBV14 and TRBJ2-2, with TRBD2 matching over 8 bases. Germline V gene sequence: CDR1 SGHDN, CDR2 FVKESK. This CDR3 region has 14 residues. V was pared by 4 bases and J by 3 bases, with 1 base of the junction left unmatched. The CDR3 spells CASSPGLDTGELFF. CDR3 DNA: TGTGCCAGCAGCCCGGGACTAGACACCGGGGAGCTGTTTTTT.

This clonotype was recorded many times. V and J are TRBV29-1 and TRBJ2-3; TRBD1 or TRBD2 may be the D gene (5 bases each). The CDR3 runs 11 residues. V was trimmed by 6 bases and J by 9 bases, leaving 13 bases between them. The germline gives CDR1 SQVTM, CDR2 ANQGSEA. The CDR3 is CSVRGGGTQYF. CDR3 coding DNA: TGCAGCGTGAGGGGTGGTGGGACGCAGTATTTT.

The chain uses TRBV2 and TRBJ2-1; D remains ambiguous. The germline V gene has CDR1 SNHLY and CDR2 FYNNEI. V gave up 8 bases and J gave up 8 bases, with 7 bases separating them. This CDR3 is built from 10 residues. CDR3 residues: CASGGDEQFF. CDR3 nucleotides: TGTGCCAGCGGCGGAGATGAGCAGTTCTTC.

Comments on this clonotype: A much larger clone is a single base away; this may be a read error. This chain uses TRBV10-3 with TRBJ2-5; D might be TRBD1 (6 bases). Germline V gene sequence: CDR1 ENHRY, CDR2 SYGVKD. CDR3 length: 14 residues. CDR3 in amino acids: CVISESGTQETQYF. CDR3 DNA sequence: TGTGTCATCAGTGAGTCAGGGACACAAGAGACCCAGTACTTC.

A remark on this clonotype: A much larger clone sits a single nucleotide away, making a read error possible. CDR3 bases: TGTGCCACACGGGACTCCACTTACAAAGAGCAGTTCTTC. It is translated as CATRDSTYKEQFF. This rearrangement joins TRBV6-2 or TRBV6-3 to TRBJ2-1; TRBD2 is a possible D gene (6 bases). The CDR3 has 13 residues. CDR1 is MNHEY and CDR2 is SVGEGT in the germline V gene.

V usage is TRBV7-8 and J usage is TRBJ1-2, with 7 bases fitting TRBD1. The CDR3 is 15 residues long. V shed 6 bases and J 12 bases; nucleotides not matched to a gene: 19. In germline, CDR1 is SGHVS, CDR2 FQNEAQ. CDR3 amino acids: CASSGAQGTVRGHTF. DNA for the CDR3: TGTGCCAGCAGTGGGGCACAGGGGACTGTGAGAGGCCACACCTTC.

In the case of this clonotype: The limits of the CDR3 on the DNA are not certain, so only TCRdb's listed CDR3 is given. The V call is TRBV13, the J call TRBJ1-1. Including both end residues, the CDR3 is 14 amino acids long. Germline V gene lookup returns CDR1 PRHDT and CDR2 FYEKMQ (reference sequence). The CDR3 is CASSLVAGGTEALF.

This clonotype has a count of ten or more. V gene TRBV11-2 combines with J gene TRBJ2-5; D gene unclear. The CDR3 length is 13 residues. CDR1 is SGHAT, CDR2 FQNNGV, per germline. Trimming took 2 bases from V and 0 from J, leaving 4 bases between them. The CDR3 bases are TGTGCCAGCAGCTTAACAGACCAAGAGACCCAGTACTTC. It yields the protein CASSLTDQETQYF.

A word on this clonotype: The junction shows a germline mismatch at one end, possibly a read error. V is TRBV11-3 and J is TRBJ2-1; 12 bases are a match to TRBD2. The CDR3 has 14 amino acids. From germline, CDR1 is SGHNT and CDR2 YENEEA. DNA for the CDR3: TGTACCAGCAGCTTAGGACTAGCGGGGACTGAGCAGTTCTTC. It yields the protein CTSSLGLAGTEQFF.

The V and J genes are TRBV14 and TRBJ2-7; maybe TRBD1 (5 bases). This CDR3 has 13 amino acids. V lost 1 base and J lost 6, with 10 bases in between. Per the germline V gene, CDR1 is SGHDN and CDR2 is FVKESK. CDR3 DNA sequence: TGTGCCAGCAGCCAAGTAATTCAGGGCGAGCAGTACTTC. Translating it yields CASSQVIQGEQYF.

This clonotype has a single count. This may arise from a read error, as a much more abundant clone is one base away. This chain joins TRBV5-5 and TRBJ2-1, with 7 bases fitting TRBD1. Germline V gene lookup returns CDR1 SGHKS and CDR2 YYEKEE (reference sequence). The junction had 8 bases not matched to a gene; V was cut back by 4 bases and J by 1 base. The CDR3 is 16 amino acids. DNA of the CDR3: TGTGCCAGCAGCCCGGGACAGATGTGTTCCTACAATGAGCAGTTCTTC. This sequence encodes CASSPGQMCSYNEQFF.

In regard to this clonotype: In this CDR3 the conserved last residue, phenylalanine or tryptophan, is missing, so a read error is likely. This rearrangement joins TRBV6-1 to TRBJ1-4, with a possible D match to TRBD1 (6 bases). Germline V lookup: CDR1 MNHNS, CDR2 SASEGT. This CDR3 has 15 amino acids. V lost 3 bases and J lost 7, with 15 bases in between. In nucleotides, the CDR3 is TGTGCCAGCAGTGATAGTCAGGGGAGGCGTGAAAAACTGTTTTCT. This gives the protein CASSDSQGRREKLFS.

A note on this clonotype: A much larger clone differs from this one at a single base, so this may be a read error. V and J are TRBV4-1 and TRBJ1-4, with TRBD1 matching over 7 bases. This CDR3 spans 15 amino acids. Germline CDR1 reads MGHRA; CDR2 reads YSYEKL. The V segment lost 1 base and the J segment 7 bases; nucleotides outside the gene matches: 6. CDR3 coding DNA: TGCGCCAGCAGCCAAGTCAGGGGGGGCAGTGAAAAACTGTTTTTT. Translating it yields CASSQVRGGSEKLFF.

This clonotype showed up just a few times. The CDR3 coding sequence is TGTGCCAGCAGCTATCACCGGTCCGAGCAGTACTTC. Translating gives CASSYHRSEQYF. The chain recombines TRBV5-4 with TRBJ2-7; D unclear. Between the trimmed V and J ends, which lost 3 bases and 6 bases, there was a span of 10 bases. The germline V gene has CDR1 SGHNT and CDR2 YYREEE (reference sequence). The CDR3 covers 12 residues.